Below, one T cell receptor beta chain is given with its context. Its antigen has not been determined. No per-base quality is available; no much larger clone lies one base away. The CDR3 starts with the cysteine, ends with the phenylalanine, and has 12 residues. Only the CDR3 part of the read is kept: 36 bases, read in frame from the first base. Trimming at the junction amounts to 7 bases on V and 9 bases on J, and the germline ends lie 16 bases apart. Via the germline V gene (reference sequence), CDR1 is DFQATT and CDR2 SNEGSKA. The sample's time point label is to be understood as: blood at routine non-recurrence follow-up after resection. TCR sequencing used whole RNA extracted from tumor and nontumor lung tissue, or from cryopreserved PBMC samples, without cell sorting. Only patients for whom sufficient RNA was available from at least two tumor regions were selected for TCR sequencing. The data belong to a study of spatial heterogeneity in lung cancer (dated by TCRdb to about 2019). Background for the entire study: Samples were obtained from approximately 77 patients with early-stage, untreated non-small cell lung cancer from the lung TRACERx cohort. Follow-up PBMC samples were sequenced whenever available, with a median time to follow-up of about 2 years after resection. More beta-chain than alpha-chain transcripts were consistently detected, likely reflecting higher beta-chain transcript abundance. In the raw uncorrected reads, each unique combination of TCR and UMI appeared more than ten times on average. In non-small cell lung cancer, the study quantitatively compared TCR alpha and beta repertoires across several tumor regions, matched nontumor lung, and blood. The study linked features of the TCR repertoire to counts of nonsynonymous mutations, which were determined by whole-exome sequencing of tumor tissue. Both alpha and beta chains were TCR-sequenced in about 240 tumor regions, some 64 matched nontumor lung samples and some 56 PBMC samples obtained at surgery.

The library was produced with 5' RACE. Sequencing instrument: NextSeq 500. In the TCR library protocol, a unique molecular identifier was attached to each TCR cDNA molecule so that PCR and sequencing errors could be corrected. The published analysis was carried out like this. TCR identification, UMI-based error correction and CDR3 extraction were performed with Decombinator tools. Expanded TCRs were defined as those above a frequency of 2 per 1,000, corresponding to the top 1% of the tumor frequency distribution. Each repertoire was subsampled 100 times to 5,000 TCRs, after which Renyi diversity was computed with the R vegan package. CDR3 similarity networks were constructed using string-kernel similarity of amino acid triplets, with links drawn between CDR3s whose pairwise similarity was above 0.82. TCRdb reran the public reads through fastp at Q25 and MiXCR, keeping productive beta chains. Every CDR3 protein is listed once, alongside the most common genes and DNA of its rows. The V and J calls were determined by TCRdb, not by the authors. Within this sample are approximately 100,000 distinct CDR3 sequences, with 15% to 20% of them counted one time only. 21% of the sample goes to the ten largest clones.

The investigation overall reported the following: Additional single-cell paired TCR alpha and beta sequencing was considered necessary to confirm, at a functional level, the hypothesis that regional TCRs recognize regional mutations. Ubiquitous expanded tumor TCRs were found in blood more often at tumor resection than at routine follow-up. Only roughly 13 patients were included in the comparisons of baseline and follow-up blood repertoires.

Sequenced material: PBMCs, taken at follow-up. This TCR was sampled from a male donor with early-stage non-small cell lung cancer. The sequence joins TRBV20-1 to TRBJ1-5, with the D gene uncertain. The bases are TGCAGTGTTGAAGGCGGCCCGGGGCCCCAGCATTTT. Its protein product is CSVEGGPGPQHF.